The source of this T cell receptor (beta chain) is a study of Ad26.COV2.S vaccination and SARS-CoV-2 variants. V was clipped by 3 bases and J by 4 bases; unmatched bases: 12. The CDR3 totals 19 residues. The V gene's germline CDR1 is SGHRS and CDR2 YFSETQ. Profiled with immunoSEQ multiplex PCR; TCRdb holds only in-frame clones, not every one. The sample lists 200,000 to 300,000 clones; about 83% were seen once. The treatment: roughly 19 received Ad26.COV2.S at low or high dose, single or two shots; five or six received placebo; per-sample allocation not given. On day 63 after the first injection, vaccine and placebo recipients gave samples. Whoever gave the sample was an adult aged 18-55 years in Boston. A word on this clone: The antigen is unknown.

Study-level findings and limits: It was found that vaccine and placebo recipients had similar non-spike TCR breadth.

The genes are TRBV5-1 and TRBJ2-1, with TRBD2 matching 14 bases. The TCR comes from a person between 18 and 65 years old who received the Ad26.COV2.S COVID-19 vaccine or a placebo. Sequencing used peripheral blood, obtained in a trial of Ad26.COV2.S vaccine versus placebo. The CDR3 here is CASSYGTSGSSKVYNEQFF. As DNA, the CDR3 is TGCGCCAGCAGCTACGGGACTAGCGGGAGTTCAAAGGTATACAATGAGCAGTTCTTC.